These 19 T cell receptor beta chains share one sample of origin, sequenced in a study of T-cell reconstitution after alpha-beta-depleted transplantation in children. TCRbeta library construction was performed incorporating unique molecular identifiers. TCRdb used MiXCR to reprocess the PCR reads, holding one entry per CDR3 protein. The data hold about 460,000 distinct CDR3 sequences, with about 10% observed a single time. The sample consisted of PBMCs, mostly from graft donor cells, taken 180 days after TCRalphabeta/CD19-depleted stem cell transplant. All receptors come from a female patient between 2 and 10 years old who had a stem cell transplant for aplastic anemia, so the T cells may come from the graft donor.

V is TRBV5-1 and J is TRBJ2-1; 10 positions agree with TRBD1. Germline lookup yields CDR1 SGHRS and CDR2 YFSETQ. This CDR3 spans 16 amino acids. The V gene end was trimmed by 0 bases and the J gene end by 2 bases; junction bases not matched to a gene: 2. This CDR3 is CASSLGGQGAYNEQFF. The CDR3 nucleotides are TGCGCCAGCAGCTTGGGCGGACAGGGGGCCTACAATGAGCAGTTCTTC.

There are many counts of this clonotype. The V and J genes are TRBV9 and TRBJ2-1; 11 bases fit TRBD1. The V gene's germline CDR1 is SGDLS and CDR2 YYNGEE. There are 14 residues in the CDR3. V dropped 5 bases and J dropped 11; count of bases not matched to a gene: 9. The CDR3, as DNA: TGTGCCAGCAGACCTCCGGGACAGGGGGGACAGCAGTTCTTC. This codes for CASRPPGQGGQQFF. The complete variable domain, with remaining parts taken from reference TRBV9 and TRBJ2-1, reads DSGVTQTPKHLITATGQRVTLRCSPRSGDLSVYWYQQSLDQGLQFLIQYYNGEERAKGNILERFSAQQFPDLHSELNLSSLELGDSALYFCASRPPGQGGQQFFGPGTRLTVL.

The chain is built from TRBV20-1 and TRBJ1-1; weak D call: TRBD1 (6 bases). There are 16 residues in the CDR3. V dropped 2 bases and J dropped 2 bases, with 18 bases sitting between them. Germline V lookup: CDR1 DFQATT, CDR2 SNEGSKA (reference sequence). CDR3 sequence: CSARPRQAKGNTEAFF. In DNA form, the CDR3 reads TGCAGTGCTAGACCAAGACAGGCCAAGGGCAACACTGAAGCTTTCTTT.

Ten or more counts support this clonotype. CDR3 loop: CASSRPGGEKLFF. The DNA for the CDR3 is TGTGCCAGCAGCCGGCCCGGGGGAGAAAAACTGTTTTTT. The V gene is TRBV6-1, the J gene TRBJ1-4; possibly TRBD1 for D (5 bases). V was clipped by 6 bases and J by 8 bases, with 13 bases between them. Germline CDR1 is MNHNS and CDR2 is SASEGT. The CDR3 spans 13 residues.

CDR3: CASSLVPGGSRNTIYF. The CDR3 bases are TGTGCCAGCAGCTTGGTGCCAGGGGGGTCTCGAAACACCATATATTTT. The chain carries TRBV7-6 and TRBJ1-3; 7 nucleotides line up with TRBD1. The CDR3 totals 16 residues. The junction had 10 bases not matched to a gene; V was cut back by 3 bases and J by 5 bases. Germline-derived CDR1 and CDR2 are SGHVS and FNYEAQ.

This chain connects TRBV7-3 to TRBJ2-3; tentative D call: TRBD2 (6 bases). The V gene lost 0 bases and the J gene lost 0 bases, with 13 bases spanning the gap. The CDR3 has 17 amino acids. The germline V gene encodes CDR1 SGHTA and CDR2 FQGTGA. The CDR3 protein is CASSLTGSLSSTDTQYF. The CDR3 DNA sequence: TGTGCCAGCAGCTTAACCGGGAGCCTTTCTAGCACAGATACGCAGTATTTT.

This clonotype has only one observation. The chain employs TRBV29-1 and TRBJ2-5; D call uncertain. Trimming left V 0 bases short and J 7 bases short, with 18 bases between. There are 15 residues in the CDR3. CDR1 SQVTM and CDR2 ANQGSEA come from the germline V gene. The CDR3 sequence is CSVEDLPTGLGTQYF. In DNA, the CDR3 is TGCAGCGTTGAAGATCTTCCTACCGGGCTTGGGACCCAGTACTTC.

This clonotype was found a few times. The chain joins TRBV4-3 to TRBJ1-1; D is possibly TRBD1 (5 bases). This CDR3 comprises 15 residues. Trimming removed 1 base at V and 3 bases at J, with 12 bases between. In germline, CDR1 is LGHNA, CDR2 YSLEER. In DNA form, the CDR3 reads TGCGCCAGCAGCCAAGCCCCCCAGGGCGACACTGAAGCTTTCTTT. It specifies CASSQAPQGDTEAFF.

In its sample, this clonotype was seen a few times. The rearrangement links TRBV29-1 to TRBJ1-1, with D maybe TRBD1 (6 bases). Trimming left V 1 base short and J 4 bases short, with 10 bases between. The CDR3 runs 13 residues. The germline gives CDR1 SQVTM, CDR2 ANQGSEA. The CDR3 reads CSVEVGGLTEAFF. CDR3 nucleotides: TGCAGCGTTGAAGTGGGGGGGCTCACTGAAGCTTTCTTT.

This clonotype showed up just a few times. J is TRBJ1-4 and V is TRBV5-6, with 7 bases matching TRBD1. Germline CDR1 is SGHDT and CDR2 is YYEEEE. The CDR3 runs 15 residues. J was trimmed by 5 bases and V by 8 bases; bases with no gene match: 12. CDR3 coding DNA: TGTGCCAGTTCCTGGGGGACAGTAATAAATGAAAAACTGTTTTTT. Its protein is CASSWGTVINEKLFF.

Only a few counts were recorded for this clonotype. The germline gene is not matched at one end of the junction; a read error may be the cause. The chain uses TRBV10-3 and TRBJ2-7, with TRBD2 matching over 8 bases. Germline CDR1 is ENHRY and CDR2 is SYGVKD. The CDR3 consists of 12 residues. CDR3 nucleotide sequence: TGTGCCATCAGCGACCAAAGGCGGGAGGAGAATTTC. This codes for CAISDQRREENF.

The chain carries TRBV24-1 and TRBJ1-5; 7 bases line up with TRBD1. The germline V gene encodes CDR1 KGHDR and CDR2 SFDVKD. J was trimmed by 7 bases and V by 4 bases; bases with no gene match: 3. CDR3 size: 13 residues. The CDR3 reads CATSEGGGQPQHF. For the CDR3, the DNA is TGTGCCACCAGTGAAGGGGGCGGCCAGCCCCAGCATTTT.

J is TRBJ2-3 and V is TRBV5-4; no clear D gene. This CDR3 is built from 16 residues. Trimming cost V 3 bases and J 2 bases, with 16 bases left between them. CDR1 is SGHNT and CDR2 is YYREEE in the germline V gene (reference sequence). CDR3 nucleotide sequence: TGTGCCAGCAGCTCGAGTGTTGGAAGGGACACAGATACGCAGTATTTT. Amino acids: CASSSSVGRDTDTQYF.

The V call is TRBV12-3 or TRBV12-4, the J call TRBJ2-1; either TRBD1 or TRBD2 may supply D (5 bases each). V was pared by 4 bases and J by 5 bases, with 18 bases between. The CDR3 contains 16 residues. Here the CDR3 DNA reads TGTGCCAGCAGTTGCTGGTGGGGGAGTCGAAACAATGAGCAGTTCTTC. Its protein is CASSCWWGSRNNEQFF.

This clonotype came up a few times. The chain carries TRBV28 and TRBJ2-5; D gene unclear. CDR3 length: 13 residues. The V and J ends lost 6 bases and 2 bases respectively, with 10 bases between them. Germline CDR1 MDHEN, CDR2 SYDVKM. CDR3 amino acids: CASSSPFQETQYF. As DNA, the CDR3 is TGTGCCAGCAGCTCACCATTTCAAGAGACCCAGTACTTC.

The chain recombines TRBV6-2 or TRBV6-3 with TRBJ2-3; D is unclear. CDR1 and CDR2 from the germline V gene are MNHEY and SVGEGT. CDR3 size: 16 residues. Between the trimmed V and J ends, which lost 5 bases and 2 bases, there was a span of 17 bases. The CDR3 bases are TGTGCCAGCAGTCAGCCGACGTTTACGCTCACAGATACGCAGTATTTT. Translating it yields CASSQPTFTLTDTQYF.

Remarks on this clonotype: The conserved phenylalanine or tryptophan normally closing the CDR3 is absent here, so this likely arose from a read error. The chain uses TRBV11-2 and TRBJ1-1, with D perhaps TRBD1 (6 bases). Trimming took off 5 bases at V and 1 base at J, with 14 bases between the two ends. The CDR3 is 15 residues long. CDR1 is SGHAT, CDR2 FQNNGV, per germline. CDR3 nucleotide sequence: TGTGCCAGCAGCGGGGGGGCTCTAAGGAACACTGAAGCTTTCATT. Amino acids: CASSGGALRNTEAFI.

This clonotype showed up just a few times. CDR3 DNA: TGTGCCAGCAGTACGAGACTAGCGGGAGGGTCGGGGGAGACCCAGTACTTC. Amino acid sequence: CASSTRLAGGSGETQYF. The rearrangement links TRBV12-3 or TRBV12-4 to TRBJ2-5; 14 positions agree with TRBD2. The junction had 10 bases not matched to a gene; V was cut back by 5 bases and J by 5 bases. This CDR3 has 17 residues.

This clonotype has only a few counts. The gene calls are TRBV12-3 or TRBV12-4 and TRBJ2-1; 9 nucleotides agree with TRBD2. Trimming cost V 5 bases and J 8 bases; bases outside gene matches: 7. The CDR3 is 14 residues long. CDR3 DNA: TGTGCCAGCAGTCAGACGGGACTAGCCCATGAGCAGTTCTTC. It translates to CASSQTGLAHEQFF.